This T cell receptor beta chain is from a study of blood T cell repertoires in COVID-19. Background on the study: Italy, Spain and the United States were the sources of the convalescent and acute COVID-19 samples. Sources were T cells, B-cell-depleted T cells, or PBMCs; the material itself was cDNA or gDNA.

Participants' reported clinical history set cohort assignment. In the original analysis: Nucleated cell counts were estimated from reference gene primer amplification. Clones were read by immunoSEQ multiplex PCR, and TCRdb kept only the in-frame ones, dropping some. That table supplies the V and J calls and clone size; D and trimming were determined from the DNA. Of 300,000 or so clones listed, about 86% are singletons. This clone has just a few counts. The sequenced sample consisted of PBMCs or T cells enriched from blood (not recorded which). The sequence came from a woman in her thirties or forties with acute COVID-19.

The CDR3 bases are TGTGCCAGCAGCCAAGGACGCCAGAGGTGGAACACTGAAGCTTTCTTT. Its translation is CASSQGRQRWNTEAFF. The genes are TRBV4-2 and TRBJ1-1; no reliable D call. V was cut by 1 base and J by 1 base, with 13 bases left in between. Per germline, CDR1 LGHNA and CDR2 YNFKEQ. CDR3 size: 16 residues.